One sample yielded the 3 T cell receptor beta chains listed below, sequenced in a study of T cell responses to AZD1222 COVID-19 vaccine. Assay: immunoSEQ multiplex PCR; the TCRdb copy retains only in-frame clones and omits some. Of approximately 110,000 clones in the sample, around 88% were seen once. The sequences come from peripheral blood, collected on day 0 of AZD1222 vaccination. All receptors come from an adult in good health.

This clone was seen more than once but under ten times. The J gene is TRBJ2-3, the V gene TRBV2; D is unclear. This CDR3 is 13 amino acids long. CDR1 SNHLY and CDR2 FYNNEI come from the germline V gene. V dropped 10 bases and J dropped 2 bases, with 13 bases sitting between them. Written as DNA, the CDR3 is TGTGCCACCCAAGGACCATTCACAGATACGCAGTATTTT. Translated: CATQGPFTDTQYF.

This clone was picked up one time. Other nucleotide sequences in the sample specify the same CDR3. The rearrangement uses TRBV7-2 and TRBJ2-3; D may correspond to TRBD1 or TRBD2 (5 bases each). CDR3 length: 13 residues. Trimming removed 1 base at V and 6 bases at J, with 8 bases between. Germline V CDR1 and CDR2: SGHTA, FQGNSA. The CDR3 region is CASSLDRDDTQYF. CDR3 in DNA: TGTGCCAGCAGCTTAGATAGGGACGATACGCAGTATTTT.

This clone was detected only once. The chain combines TRBV9 with TRBJ1-2, with D perhaps TRBD1 (6 bases). This CDR3 comprises 19 residues. Germline CDR1 and CDR2: SGDLS and YYNGEE. Trimming removed 5 bases from V and 2 bases from J, with 28 bases in between. In DNA form, the CDR3 reads TGTGCCAGCAGTTCCTCATCGAATAACCTCGGGACACCGAACTATGGCTACACCTTC. The encoded protein is CASSSSSNNLGTPNYGYTF.